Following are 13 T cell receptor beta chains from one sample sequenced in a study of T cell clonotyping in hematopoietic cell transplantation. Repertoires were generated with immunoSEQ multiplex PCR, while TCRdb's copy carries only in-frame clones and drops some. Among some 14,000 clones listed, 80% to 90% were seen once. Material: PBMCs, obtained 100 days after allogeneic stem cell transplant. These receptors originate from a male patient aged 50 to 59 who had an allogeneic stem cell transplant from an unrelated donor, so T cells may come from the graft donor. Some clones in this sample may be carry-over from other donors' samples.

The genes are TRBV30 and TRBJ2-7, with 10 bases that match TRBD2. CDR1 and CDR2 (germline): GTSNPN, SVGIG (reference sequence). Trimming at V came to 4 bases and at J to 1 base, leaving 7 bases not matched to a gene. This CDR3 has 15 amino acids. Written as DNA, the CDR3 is TGTGCCTGGACCAAAGGACTAGCGGCGTCCTACGAGCAGTACTTC. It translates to CAWTKGLAASYEQYF.

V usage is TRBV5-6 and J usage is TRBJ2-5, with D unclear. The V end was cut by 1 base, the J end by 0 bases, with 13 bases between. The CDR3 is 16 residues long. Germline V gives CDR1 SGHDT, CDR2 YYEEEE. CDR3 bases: TGTGCCAGCAGCTTGAGGACGGACCCGTACCAAGAGACCCAGTACTTC. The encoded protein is CASSLRTDPYQETQYF.

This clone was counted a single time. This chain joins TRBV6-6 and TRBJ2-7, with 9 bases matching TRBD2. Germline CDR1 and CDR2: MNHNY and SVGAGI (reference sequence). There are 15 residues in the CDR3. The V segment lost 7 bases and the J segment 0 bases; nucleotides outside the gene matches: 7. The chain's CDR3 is CASTGSGRGSYEQYF. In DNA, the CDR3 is TGTGCCAGCACCGGTAGCGGGAGAGGCTCCTACGAGCAGTACTTC.

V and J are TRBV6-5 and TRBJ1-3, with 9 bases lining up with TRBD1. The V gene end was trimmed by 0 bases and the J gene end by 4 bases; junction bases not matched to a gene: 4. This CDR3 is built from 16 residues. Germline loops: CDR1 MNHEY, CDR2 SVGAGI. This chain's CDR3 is CASSYSGTGNGNTIYF. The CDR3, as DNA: TGTGCCAGCAGTTACTCGGGGACAGGGAACGGAAACACCATATATTTT.

CDR3 loop: CASSYYGVEDEQYF. CDR3 bases: TGTGCCAGCAGTTACTACGGGGTGGAAGACGAGCAGTACTTC. The chain uses TRBV6-6 and TRBJ2-7, with D possibly matching TRBD2 (5 bases). Germline V gene sequence: CDR1 MNHNY, CDR2 SVGAGI (reference sequence). The CDR3 covers 14 residues. Trimming shortened V by 1 base and J by 5 bases, and 12 bases separated the two germline ends.

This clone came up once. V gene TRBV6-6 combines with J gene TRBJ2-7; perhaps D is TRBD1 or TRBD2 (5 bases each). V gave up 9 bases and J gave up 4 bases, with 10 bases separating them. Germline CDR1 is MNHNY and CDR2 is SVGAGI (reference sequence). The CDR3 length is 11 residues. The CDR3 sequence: CASRGRYEQYF. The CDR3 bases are TGTGCCAGTCGGGGCCGTTACGAGCAGTACTTC.

CDR3 coding DNA: TGTGCCAGCAGCTTGACCGGGGACACTGAAGCTTTCTTT. This sequence encodes CASSLTGDTEAFF. This chain joins TRBV7-9 and TRBJ1-1; D unresolved. The CDR3 is 13 amino acids. V dropped 3 bases and J dropped 3 bases, with 8 bases sitting between them. Germline V gene lookup returns CDR1 SEHNR and CDR2 FQNEAQ (reference sequence).

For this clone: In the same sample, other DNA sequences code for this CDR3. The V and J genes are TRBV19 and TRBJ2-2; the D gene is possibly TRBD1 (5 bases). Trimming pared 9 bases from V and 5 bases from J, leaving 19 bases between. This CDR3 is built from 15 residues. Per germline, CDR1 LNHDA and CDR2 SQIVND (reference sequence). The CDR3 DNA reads TGTGCCAGCAGTGGTGGGGCAGTGAGGACCGGGGAGCTGTTTTTT. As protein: CASSGGAVRTGELFF.

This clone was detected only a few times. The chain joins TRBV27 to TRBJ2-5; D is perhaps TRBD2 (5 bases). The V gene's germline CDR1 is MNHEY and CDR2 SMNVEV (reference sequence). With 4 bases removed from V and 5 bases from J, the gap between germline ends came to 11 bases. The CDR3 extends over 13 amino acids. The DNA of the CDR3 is TGTGCCAGCAGTTATCGGACGGGGGAGACCCAGTACTTC. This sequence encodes CASSYRTGETQYF.

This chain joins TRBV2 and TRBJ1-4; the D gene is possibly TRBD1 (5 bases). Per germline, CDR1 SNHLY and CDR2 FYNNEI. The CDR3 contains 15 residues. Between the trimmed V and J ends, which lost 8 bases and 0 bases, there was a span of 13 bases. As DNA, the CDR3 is TGTGCCAGCGCACAGGCCTATGCAACTAATGAAAAACTGTTTTTT. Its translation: CASAQAYATNEKLFF. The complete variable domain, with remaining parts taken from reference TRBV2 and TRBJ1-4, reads EPEVTQTPSHQVTQMGQEVILRCVPISNHLYFYWYRQILGQKVEFLVSFYNNEISEKSEIFDDQFSVERPDGSNFTLKIRSTKLEDSAMYFCASAQAYATNEKLFFGSGTQLSVL.

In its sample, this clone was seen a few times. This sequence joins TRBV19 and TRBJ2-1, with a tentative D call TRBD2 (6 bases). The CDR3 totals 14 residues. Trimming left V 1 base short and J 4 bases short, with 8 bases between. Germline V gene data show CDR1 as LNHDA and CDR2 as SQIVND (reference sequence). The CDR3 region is CASSIAGLYNEQFF. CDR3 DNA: TGTGCCAGTAGTATAGCGGGACTTTACAATGAGCAGTTCTTC. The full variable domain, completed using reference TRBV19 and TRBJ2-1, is DGGITQSPKYLFRKEGQNVTLSCEQNLNHDAMYWYRQDPGQGLRLIYYSQIVNDFQKGDIAEGYSVSREKKESFPLTVTSAQKNPTAFYLCASSIAGLYNEQFFGPGTRLTVL.

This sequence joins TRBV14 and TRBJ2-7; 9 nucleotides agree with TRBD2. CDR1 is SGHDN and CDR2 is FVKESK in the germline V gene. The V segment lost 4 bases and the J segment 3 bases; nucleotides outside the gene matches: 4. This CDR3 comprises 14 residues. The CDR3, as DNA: TGTGCCAGCAGCCTTGATAGCGGGGGCTACGAGCAGTACTTC. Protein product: CASSLDSGGYEQYF.

The CDR3 loop is CASSLDRDGEAFF. CDR3 sequence (DNA): TGTGCCAGCAGCTTAGATCGTGACGGTGAAGCTTTCTTT. V gene TRBV11-3 combines with J gene TRBJ1-1; no definite D call. This CDR3 has 13 amino acids. Germline V lookup: CDR1 SGHNT, CDR2 YENEEA. The V gene lost 0 bases and the J gene lost 7 bases, with 9 bases spanning the gap.